Below are 27 T cell receptor beta chains sequenced from a single sample in a study of cytomegalovirus exposure and HLA in healthy donors. This table comes from immunoSEQ multiplex PCR, and its TCRdb copy is limited to in-frame clones, with some not included. The table lists 150,000 to 170,000 clones, 70% to 90% of them singletons. Sequenced input: PBMCs. These receptors originate from a man in his late teens or twenties in good health and CMV-seropositive.

V usage is TRBV5-6 and J usage is TRBJ2-1; 12 bases are a match to TRBD1. This CDR3 has 15 amino acids. V lost 4 bases and J lost 6; bases outside the gene matches: 5. Germline assignment: CDR1 SGHDT and CDR2 YYEEEE. CDR3 DNA: TGTGCCAGCAGCGAGGGACAGGGGGCTACCAATGAGCAGTTCTTC. The encoded protein is CASSEGQGATNEQFF.

This rearrangement joins TRBV15 to TRBJ1-2, with D perhaps TRBD1 (5 bases). Looked up from germline, CDR1 is LNHNV and CDR2 is YYDKDF (reference sequence). V was shortened by 0 bases and J by 0 bases, with 8 bases between the two germline ends. The CDR3 has 15 amino acids. CDR3 DNA sequence: TGTGCCACCAGCAGAGAGGGGGGAGCTAACTATGGCTACACCTTC. Amino acid sequence: CATSREGGANYGYTF.

The chain employs TRBV4-1 and TRBJ2-1; 8 nucleotides match TRBD2. The V gene end was trimmed by 4 bases and the J gene end by 4 bases; junction bases not matched to a gene: 12. CDR3 size: 17 residues. CDR1 MGHRA and CDR2 YSYEKL come from the germline V gene. The CDR3 coding sequence is TGCGCCAGCAGCCCCGGTGTAGGGCGGGAGGTTTACAATGAGCAGTTCTTC. Translating gives CASSPGVGREVYNEQFF.

This sequence joins TRBV6-5 and TRBJ1-4; no firm D call. Germline V gene data show CDR1 as MNHEY and CDR2 as SVGAGI. The CDR3 extends over 15 amino acids. Between the trimmed V and J ends, which lost 0 bases and 6 bases, there was a span of 11 bases. CDR3 sequence (DNA): TGTGCCAGCAGTTACTCTGGGGAGAAACATGAAAAACTGTTTTTT. It encodes CASSYSGEKHEKLFF.

The chain links TRBV28 to TRBJ2-3, with 7 bases fitting TRBD2. V lost 6 bases, J lost 4 bases, and 7 bases stayed unmatched. Looked up from germline, CDR1 is MDHEN and CDR2 is SYDVKM. The CDR3 runs to 14 residues. The CDR3 DNA follows: TGTGCCAGCAGGGGCGGGGGAGCCGCAGATACGCAGTATTTT. It specifies CASRGGGAADTQYF.

The chain is built from TRBV5-1 and TRBJ2-7, with TRBD1 matching 8 bases. The V and J ends lost 0 bases and 5 bases, in that order; junction bases with no gene match: 4. Germline V CDR1 and CDR2: SGHRS, YFSETQ. The CDR3 has 14 amino acids. The CDR3 nucleotides read TGCGCCAGCAGCTTGGACAGGGGGTACCACGAGCAGTACTTC. It codes for CASSLDRGYHEQYF.

The gene calls are TRBV5-1 and TRBJ2-5, with 10 bases matching TRBD1. CDR3 size: 16 residues. V gave up 4 bases and J gave up 4 bases; unmatched junction bases: 10. CDR1 is SGHRS and CDR2 is YFSETQ in the germline V gene. CDR3 in amino acids: CASSPLGGTGAETQYF. The CDR3 DNA sequence: TGCGCCAGCAGCCCCTTGGGAGGGACAGGGGCAGAGACCCAGTACTTC.

The chain couples TRBV23-1 to TRBJ1-6; perhaps TRBD1 as D (6 bases). TRBV23-1 belongs to the ORF category, with a function that is uncertain. The CDR3 totals 18 residues. Between the trimmed V and J ends, which lost 8 bases and 10 bases, there was a span of 30 bases. The CDR3 protein is CASLLKDGLGALGSPLHF. The CDR3 DNA reads TGCGCCAGCCTATTGAAAGACGGGCTGGGGGCGCTCGGGTCACCCCTCCACTTT.

This chain uses TRBV5-8 with TRBJ1-5; D might be TRBD1 (5 bases). V was shortened by 5 bases and J by 7 bases, with 13 bases between the two germline ends. Germline CDR1 reads SGHTS; CDR2 reads YDEGEE. The CDR3 has 13 residues. CDR3 amino acids: CASRVLDSQPQHF. In nucleotides, the CDR3 is TGTGCCAGCAGAGTTTTAGACAGCCAGCCCCAGCATTTT.

The chain couples TRBV29-1 to TRBJ2-3, with 8 bases fitting TRBD2. CDR1 is SQVTM, CDR2 ANQGSEA, per germline. Trimming removed 7 bases from V and 10 bases from J; junction bases left unmatched: 10. The CDR3 is 12 residues long. CDR3 residues: CSARTSPPSQYF. The CDR3 nucleotides are TGCAGCGCCCGGACTAGCCCCCCTTCGCAGTATTTT.

This chain connects TRBV19 to TRBJ2-2; 8 bases agree with TRBD1. Germline V lookup: CDR1 LNHDA, CDR2 SQIVND (reference sequence). V dropped 5 bases and J dropped 1; count of bases not matched to a gene: 3. The CDR3 has 15 residues. CDR3: CASSPGQGNTGELFF. The CDR3 DNA reads as TGTGCCAGTAGTCCTGGACAGGGGAACACCGGGGAGCTGTTTTTT.

The chain joins TRBV7-3 to TRBJ2-7; 7 nucleotides align to TRBD2. CDR1 is SGHTA, CDR2 FQGTGA, per germline. With 4 bases clipped from V and 1 base from J, the junction kept 7 bases outside the gene matches. The CDR3 length is 15 residues. The CDR3 DNA follows: TGTGCCAGCAGCTCGGGGGGAAAAGGGTCCTACGAGCAGTACTTC. It encodes CASSSGGKGSYEQYF.

This clone occurred once. The chain joins TRBV25-1 to TRBJ2-1, with 11 bases aligning to TRBD1. Germline CDR1 MGHDK, CDR2 SYGVNS. This CDR3 comprises 15 residues. The CDR3 DNA is TGTGGCGGAGGGCTCCGGGACAGGGGGAGCAATGAGCAGTTCTTC. This sequence encodes CGGGLRDRGSNEQFF.

This sequence joins TRBV6-1 and TRBJ2-1, with TRBD2 matching over 10 bases. The junction had 7 bases not matched to a gene; V was cut back by 2 bases and J by 3 bases. The germline CDR1 and CDR2 sequences are MNHNS and SASEGT. The CDR3 spans 17 residues. The CDR3 reads CASSEKALAGIYNEQFF. The CDR3 DNA reads as TGTGCCAGCAGTGAAAAGGCACTAGCGGGGATCTACAATGAGCAGTTCTTC.

The table lists this clone with a few counts. J is TRBJ1-5 and V is TRBV30, with 7 bases fitting TRBD1. Germline V CDR1 and CDR2: GTSNPN, SVGIG (reference sequence). The CDR3 is 17 amino acids. Losses at the gene ends were 3 bases for V and 0 bases for J; bases not matched to a gene: 11. CDR3 bases: TGTGCCTGGAGCACAGGGGATAGGCTCTATAGCAATCAGCCCCAGCATTTT. This sequence encodes CAWSTGDRLYSNQPQHF.

The chain has TRBV27 and TRBJ1-2; D possibly corresponds to TRBD1 (6 bases). CDR3 length equals 12 residues. Between the trimmed V and J ends, which lost 3 bases and 8 bases, there was a span of 10 bases. Germline V gives CDR1 MNHEY, CDR2 SMNVEV (reference sequence). The CDR3 loop reads CASSFRGNGYTF. CDR3 DNA sequence: TGTGCCAGCAGTTTCAGGGGAAACGGCTACACCTTC.

This sequence joins TRBV9 and TRBJ2-1; TRBD1 matches 7 bases. In germline, CDR1 is SGDLS, CDR2 YYNGEE. The ends lost 4 bases at V and 4 bases at J; junction bases unmatched: 5. This CDR3 has 14 amino acids. For the CDR3, the DNA is TGTGCCAGCAGCCCCCCGACAGGGTACAATGAGCAGTTCTTC. Translation: CASSPPTGYNEQFF. Full variable domain (missing parts from reference TRBV9 and TRBJ2-1): DSGVTQTPKHLITATGQRVTLRCSPRSGDLSVYWYQQSLDQGLQFLIQYYNGEERAKGNILERFSAQQFPDLHSELNLSSLELGDSALYFCASSPPTGYNEQFFGPGTRLTVL.

The chain combines TRBV6-6 with TRBJ2-7; tentatively, D is TRBD1 (5 bases). With 4 bases removed from V and 1 base from J, the gap between germline ends came to 14 bases. In germline, CDR1 is MNHNY, CDR2 SVGAGI (reference sequence). This CDR3 region has 15 residues. This chain's CDR3 is CASSFSRQPSYEQYF. CDR3 bases: TGTGCCAGCAGTTTCTCCCGACAGCCTTCCTACGAGCAGTACTTC.

The J gene is TRBJ2-1, the V gene TRBV5-1; D is perhaps TRBD1 (8 bases). CDR1 and CDR2 from the germline V gene are SGHRS and YFSETQ. This CDR3 spans 15 amino acids. Trimming cost V 6 bases and J 7 bases, with 20 bases left between them. The CDR3 loop reads CASTREAGGGNEQFF. CDR3 coding DNA: TGCGCCAGCACCCGGGAGGCAGGGGGCGGGAATGAGCAGTTCTTC.

The chain links TRBV5-1 to TRBJ1-4, with 7 bases aligning to TRBD1. Germline V gene lookup returns CDR1 SGHRS and CDR2 YFSETQ. The ends lost 0 bases at V and 7 bases at J; junction bases unmatched: 3. The CDR3 totals 14 residues. CDR3 region: CASSLGQGGEKLFF. The CDR3 DNA follows: TGCGCCAGCAGCTTGGGACAGGGCGGTGAAAAACTGTTTTTT.

The rearrangement links TRBV19 to TRBJ1-2; tentatively, D is TRBD1 (5 bases). V lost 5 bases, J lost 4 bases, and 11 bases lay in between. The CDR3 spans 13 residues. Looked up from germline, CDR1 is LNHDA and CDR2 is SQIVND (reference sequence). The DNA for the CDR3 is TGTGCCAGTAGTGACCCAGGGCCCTATGGCTACACCTTC. This translates into CASSDPGPYGYTF.

The gene calls are TRBV19 and TRBJ1-1, with 7 positions matching TRBD1. With V trimmed by 5 bases and J by 1 base, 7 bases remained unmatched. The CDR3 spans 15 residues. Germline V CDR1 and CDR2: LNHDA, SQIVND (reference sequence). The CDR3 is CASSEIQGKNTEAFF. DNA of the CDR3: TGTGCCAGTAGTGAGATACAGGGGAAGAACACTGAAGCTTTCTTT.

The chain uses TRBV25-1 and TRBJ1-1; D is unclear. Germline CDR1 is MGHDK and CDR2 is SYGVNS. V lost 1 base and J 4 bases, leaving 13 bases between the germline ends. The CDR3 contains 15 residues. The DNA for the CDR3 is TGTGCCAGCAGTGAATTTGAGGGTTGGAGCACTGAAGCTTTCTTT. This gives the protein CASSEFEGWSTEAFF.

The rearrangement uses TRBV27 and TRBJ2-2, with D tentatively TRBD1 (6 bases). V was shortened by 4 bases and J by 2 bases, with 8 bases between the two germline ends. The CDR3 runs 14 residues. Germline lookup yields CDR1 MNHEY and CDR2 SMNVEV (reference sequence). The CDR3 protein is CASSYRANTGELFF. The CDR3 DNA is TGTGCCAGCAGTTACAGGGCCAACACCGGGGAGCTGTTTTTT.

This clone appeared a single time. The rearrangement joins TRBV7-9 to TRBJ1-1, with D maybe TRBD1 (5 bases). This CDR3 has 12 amino acids. Trimming took off 7 bases at V and 3 bases at J, with 9 bases between the two ends. Germline CDR1 and CDR2: SEHNR and FQNEAQ (reference sequence). The CDR3 nucleotides read TGTGCCAGCACCCGGGGGGACACTGAAGCTTTCTTT. Its protein product is CASTRGDTEAFF. The variable domain in full, completed from reference TRBV7-9 and TRBJ1-1, reads DTGVSQNPRHKITKRGQNVTFRCDPISEHNRLYWYRQTLGQGPEFLTYFQNEAQLEKSRLLSDRFSAERPKGSFSTLEIQRTEQGDSAMYLCASTRGDTEAFFGQGTRLTVV.

The V gene is TRBV20-1, the J gene TRBJ2-1; TRBD1 might be the D (6 bases). V was cut by 3 bases and J by 7 bases, with 7 bases left in between. CDR1 is DFQATT, CDR2 SNEGSKA, per germline (reference sequence). CDR3 length equals 11 residues. The CDR3 nucleotides read TGCAGTGCTAGTCAGGGGAATGAGCAGTTCTTC. This codes for CSASQGNEQFF.

This clone has just one count. This sequence joins TRBV2 and TRBJ1-5; D ambiguous. Trimming removed 6 bases from V and 3 bases from J, with 15 bases in between. The germline CDR1 and CDR2 sequences are SNHLY and FYNNEI. The CDR3 consists of 15 residues. Written as DNA, the CDR3 is TGTGCCAGCAGGCAGGAGGGATTCGACAATCAGCCCCAGCATTTT. It is translated as CASRQEGFDNQPQHF. Looking up the rest from reference TRBV2 and TRBJ1-5 gives the full variable domain: EPEVTQTPSHQVTQMGQEVILRCVPISNHLYFYWYRQILGQKVEFLVSFYNNEISEKSEIFDDQFSVERPDGSNFTLKIRSTKLEDSAMYFCASRQEGFDNQPQHFGDGTRLSIL.